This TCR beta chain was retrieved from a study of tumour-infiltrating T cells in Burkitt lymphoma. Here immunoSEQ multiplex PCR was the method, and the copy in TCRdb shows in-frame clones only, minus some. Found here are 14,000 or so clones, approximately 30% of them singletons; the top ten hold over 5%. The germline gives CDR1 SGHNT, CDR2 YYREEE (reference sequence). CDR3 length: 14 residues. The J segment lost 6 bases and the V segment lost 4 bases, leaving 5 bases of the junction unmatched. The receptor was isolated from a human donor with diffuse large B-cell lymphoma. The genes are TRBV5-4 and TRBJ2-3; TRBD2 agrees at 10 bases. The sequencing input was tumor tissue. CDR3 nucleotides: TGTGCCAGCAGCGTTAGCGGGAGGCAGGATACGCAGTATTTT. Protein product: CASSVSGRQDTQYF.